This section outlines one T cell receptor beta chain sequence together with its context. Its antigen is not known. This sample is drawn from a study of cytomegalovirus exposure and HLA in healthy donors. Study details: The roughly 120 validation repertoires were reported in a later analysis to have been generated on the same platform as the approximately 700 first-cohort repertoires. Study-level findings and limits: Rarity marked most TCR sequences, yet some public TCRs occurred in many donors. The TCR clusters that emerged in the first cohort tended, a later analysis found, to co-occur in the approximately 130 validation repertoires.

Generated by immunoSEQ multiplex PCR, the TCRdb table keeps only in-frame clones and is missing some. The data show 200,000 to 250,000 clones, with approximately 90% seen just once and approximately 0.99% held by the top ten. The CDR3 has 19 residues. CDR1 MNHEY and CDR2 SMNVEV come from the germline V gene (reference sequence). V lost 6 bases to trimming and J lost 6 bases; unmatched junction nucleotides: 17. The sequenced sample was PBMCs. This chain connects TRBV27 to TRBJ2-2; 12 bases are shared with TRBD2. The TCR sequence derives from a woman aged 18-29 years in good health and CMV-seronegative. CDR3 region: CASSPTRLAGAPAPGELFF. The CDR3, as DNA: TGTGCCAGCAGCCCAACTCGACTAGCGGGAGCCCCCGCCCCCGGGGAGCTGTTTTTT.